These 27 T cell receptor beta chains were sequenced from one sample in a study of cytomegalovirus exposure and HLA in healthy donors. Method: immunoSEQ multiplex PCR; TCRdb's copy keeps in-frame clones and lacks some. The repertoire holds roughly 84,000 clones, with roughly 93% as singletons. Sample: PBMCs. Source of these receptors: a man aged 25-45 years in good health and CMV-seronegative.

The chain recombines TRBV7-2 with TRBJ1-2; a possible D gene is TRBD1 (6 bases). This CDR3 spans 16 amino acids. Germline V gives CDR1 SGHTA, CDR2 FQGNSA. Trimming removed 0 bases at V and 4 bases at J, with 15 bases between. CDR3 protein: CASSLATGGPLYGYTF. CDR3 DNA sequence: TGTGCCAGCAGCTTAGCAACGGGGGGCCCCCTCTATGGCTACACCTTC.

Of note for this clone: Different DNA sequences within this sample yield the same CDR3. V and J are TRBV6-5 and TRBJ2-7; TRBD2 might be the D (6 bases). The CDR3 runs to 15 residues. V was clipped by 2 bases and J by 2 bases, with 13 bases between them. Germline V gives CDR1 MNHEY, CDR2 SVGAGI. This chain's CDR3 is CASSYAGTGTYEQYF. The CDR3 nucleotides read TGTGCCAGCAGTTACGCGGGGACGGGAACCTACGAGCAGTACTTC.

This chain uses TRBV5-1 with TRBJ1-3; D might be TRBD1 (6 bases). V was clipped by 4 bases and J by 0 bases, with 17 bases between them. The CDR3 sequence is 17 residues long. Per the germline V gene, CDR1 is SGHRS and CDR2 is YFSETQ. CDR3 amino acids: CASSQTYRASSGNTIYF. The CDR3 nucleotides are TGCGCCAGCAGCCAAACCTACAGGGCCAGCTCTGGAAACACCATATATTTT.

The chain combines TRBV5-5 with TRBJ1-6; D is perhaps TRBD1 (5 bases). The CDR3 totals 16 residues. From germline, CDR1 is SGHKS and CDR2 YYEKEE (reference sequence). V lost 2 bases, J lost 6 bases, and 15 bases lay in between. As DNA, the CDR3 is TGTGCCAGCAGCTTTCAGGGAGCGGGCTTTAATTCACCCCTCCACTTT. Its protein product is CASSFQGAGFNSPLHF.

This chain connects TRBV27 to TRBJ2-1; TRBD2 aligns across 14 bases. The germline V gene has CDR1 MNHEY and CDR2 SMNVEV (reference sequence). J gave up 7 bases and V 4 bases, and 12 bases lay outside the gene matches. The CDR3 sequence is 18 residues long. CDR3: CASSSAGTSGSQLNEQFF. The CDR3 coding sequence is TGTGCCAGCAGTTCCGCCGGGACTAGCGGGAGTCAGCTAAATGAGCAGTTCTTC.

The chain uses TRBV5-1 and TRBJ2-1, with D possibly being TRBD2 (7 bases). Germline assignment: CDR1 SGHRS and CDR2 YFSETQ. The CDR3 consists of 12 residues. V lost 5 bases to trimming and J lost 10 bases, with 13 bases between them. CDR3 DNA: TGCGCCAGCAGGGGAGGGGGGGAAGAGCAGTTCTTC. This gives the protein CASRGGGEEQFF.

The rearrangement joins TRBV19 to TRBJ2-7; 8 bases align to TRBD1. Germline-derived CDR1 and CDR2 are LNHDA and SQIVND (reference sequence). V lost 3 bases to trimming and J lost 4 bases; unmatched junction nucleotides: 14. This CDR3 region has 17 residues. The CDR3 reads CASSINSGQGRAYEQYF. In nucleotides, the CDR3 is TGTGCCAGTAGTATCAACTCTGGACAGGGCCGCGCGTACGAGCAGTACTTC.

This clone was observed a handful of times. The V and J genes are TRBV6-5 and TRBJ1-2; 9 bases align to TRBD1. Germline V gives CDR1 MNHEY, CDR2 SVGAGI. This CDR3 has 12 residues. Trimming cost V 3 bases and J 10 bases; bases outside gene matches: 3. For the CDR3, the DNA is TGTGCCAGCAGTTATACAGGGGGCCACTACACCTTC. Residues: CASSYTGGHYTF.

The sample holds one count of this clone. The gene calls are TRBV25-1 and TRBJ1-3, with D unresolved. V lost 6 bases and J 2 bases, leaving 11 bases between the germline ends. Germline lookup yields CDR1 MGHDK and CDR2 SYGVNS. The CDR3 consists of 14 residues. The CDR3 nucleotides are TGTGCCAGCAGGAACCCCGGAGCTGGAAACACCATATATTTT. This gives the protein CASRNPGAGNTIYF.

The CDR3: CASSPRGGSGGEQFF. The CDR3 DNA sequence: TGTGCCAGCAGCCCAAGAGGCGGGAGTGGGGGTGAGCAGTTCTTC. The rearrangement links TRBV7-3 to TRBJ2-1; 7 bases line up with TRBD2. V was pared by 5 bases and J by 9 bases, with 13 bases of the junction left unmatched. This CDR3 is built from 15 residues. CDR1 SGHTA and CDR2 FQGTGA come from the germline V gene.

This clone was counted a single time. V gene TRBV27 combines with J gene TRBJ2-1; 11 positions agree with TRBD2. This CDR3 spans 15 amino acids. V was clipped by 6 bases and J by 2 bases; unmatched bases: 3. CDR1 and CDR2 from the germline V gene are MNHEY and SMNVEV (reference sequence). The CDR3 loop is CASRGLAVAYNEQFF. CDR3 DNA: TGTGCCAGCAGGGGACTAGCGGTGGCCTACAATGAGCAGTTCTTC.

The chain combines TRBV18 with TRBJ1-4; possibly TRBD1 for D (5 bases). V gave up 3 bases and J gave up 7 bases, with 9 bases separating them. CDR3 size: 13 residues. CDR1 KGHSH and CDR2 LQKENI come from the germline V gene. CDR3 coding DNA: TGTGCCAGCTCACCCGGTCAGGGTGAAAAACTGTTTTTT. Translated: CASSPGQGEKLFF.

V usage is TRBV27 and J usage is TRBJ1-2; D gene ambiguous. The CDR3 loop spans 12 amino acids. Trimming removed 5 bases from V and 8 bases from J, with 12 bases in between. Germline V gives CDR1 MNHEY, CDR2 SMNVEV (reference sequence). In nucleotides, the CDR3 is TGTGCCAGCAGTCCCGACACTCTGGGCTACACCTTC. Its translation is CASSPDTLGYTF.

V usage is TRBV14 and J usage is TRBJ1-5; TRBD1 might be the D (5 bases). Trimming shortened V by 2 bases and J by 4 bases, and 12 bases separated the two germline ends. Germline lookup yields CDR1 SGHDN and CDR2 FVKESK. This CDR3 is 15 amino acids long. The CDR3 protein is CASSQSGGGNQPQHF. Written as DNA, the CDR3 is TGTGCCAGCAGCCAAAGTGGGGGGGGAAATCAGCCCCAGCATTTT.

V is TRBV30 and J is TRBJ2-3, with D hard to call. Per the germline V gene, CDR1 is GTSNPN and CDR2 is SVGIG (reference sequence). This CDR3 has 12 residues. V was clipped by 0 bases and J by 6 bases, with 7 bases between them. The CDR3 DNA sequence: TGTGCCTGGAGTGTAGGAGCGGATACGCAGTATTTT. It yields the protein CAWSVGADTQYF. Combining the CDR3 with reference TRBV30 and TRBJ2-3 gives the whole variable domain SQTIHQWPATLVQPVGSPLSLECTVEGTSNPNLYWYRQAAGRGLQLLFYSVGIGQISSEVPQNLSASRPQDRQFILSSKKLLLSDSGFYLCAWSVGADTQYFGPGTRLTVL.

V and J are TRBV6-1 and TRBJ1-2; D unresolved. Germline loops: CDR1 MNHNS, CDR2 SASEGT. The length of the CDR3 is 15 residues. Trimming left V 1 base short and J 0 bases short, with 9 bases between. This CDR3 is CASSEGGRANYGYTF. Written as DNA, the CDR3 is TGTGCCAGCAGTGAAGGAGGGAGGGCTAACTATGGCTACACCTTC.

V gene TRBV19 combines with J gene TRBJ2-3; D might be TRBD1 (6 bases). The CDR3 runs 16 residues. Deletions cut 6 bases from V and 1 base from J, with 17 bases between. CDR1 is LNHDA, CDR2 SQIVND, per germline (reference sequence). This CDR3 is CASRFHRDTRTDTQYF. For the CDR3, the DNA is TGTGCCAGTAGATTCCACCGGGACACCCGCACAGATACGCAGTATTTT.

The table lists this clone with a few counts. The V call is TRBV5-4, the J call TRBJ1-6, with 10 bases lining up with TRBD1. The germline V gene has CDR1 SGHNT and CDR2 YYREEE (reference sequence). The V gene end was trimmed by 4 bases and the J gene end by 7 bases; junction bases not matched to a gene: 5. This CDR3 comprises 15 residues. The CDR3: CASSTGQGRNSPLHF. In DNA form, the CDR3 reads TGTGCCAGCAGCACGGGACAGGGGAGAAATTCACCCCTCCACTTT. The full variable domain, with the rest looked up from reference TRBV5-4 and TRBJ1-6, is ETGVTQSPTHLIKTRGQQVTLRCSSQSGHNTVSWYQQALGQGPQFIFQYYREEENGRGNFPPRFSGLQFPNYSSELNVNALELDDSALYLCASSTGQGRNSPLHFGNGTRLTVT.

V gene TRBV11-1 combines with J gene TRBJ2-5; 7 bases fit TRBD2. Trimming removed 1 base from V and 4 bases from J; junction bases left unmatched: 6. Germline CDR1 SGHAT, CDR2 FQDESV (reference sequence). CDR3 size: 15 residues. CDR3 sequence (DNA): TGTGCCAGCAGCTTAGTACTAGCGACTACAGAGACCCAGTACTTC. Translation: CASSLVLATTETQYF. Full variable domain (remainder filled in from reference TRBV11-1 and TRBJ2-5): EAEVAQSPRYKITEKSQAVAFWCDPISGHATLYWYRQILGQGPELLVQFQDESVVDDSQLPKDRFSAERLKGVDSTLKIQPAELGDSAMYLCASSLVLATTETQYFGPGTRLLVL.

The rearrangement uses TRBV5-1 and TRBJ2-1, with D perhaps TRBD2 (6 bases). Trimming cost V 4 bases and J 2 bases, with 16 bases left between them. Looked up from germline, CDR1 is SGHRS and CDR2 is YFSETQ. This CDR3 is built from 16 residues. The CDR3 DNA sequence: TGCGCCAGCAGCCCCCCGACTAGTAGCGCCTACAATGAGCAGTTCTTC. As protein: CASSPPTSSAYNEQFF.

V gene TRBV5-1 combines with J gene TRBJ1-3, with D uncertain. The CDR3 has 15 amino acids. The V end was cut by 0 bases, the J end by 0 bases, with 7 bases between. The germline CDR1 and CDR2 sequences are SGHRS and YFSETQ. CDR3 in amino acids: CASSLVGISGNTIYF. CDR3 coding DNA: TGCGCCAGCAGCTTGGTCGGGATCTCTGGAAACACCATATATTTT.

This clone was counted a few times. The gene calls are TRBV2 and TRBJ2-7; 7 nucleotides line up with TRBD1. The CDR3 covers 14 residues. V gave up 9 bases and J gave up 3 bases; unmatched junction bases: 11. Germline V gives CDR1 SNHLY, CDR2 FYNNEI. CDR3 sequence reads: CASEKRDRRYEQYF. The CDR3 bases are TGTGCCAGTGAGAAAAGGGACAGACGCTACGAGCAGTACTTC.

The rearrangement joins TRBV5-5 to TRBJ1-1, with a weak D call TRBD1 (6 bases). The V end was cut by 0 bases, the J end by 8 bases, with 8 bases between. This CDR3 has 12 amino acids. The V gene's germline CDR1 is SGHKS and CDR2 YYEKEE (reference sequence). CDR3 bases: TGTGCCAGCAGCTTGGTCAGGGGAGAAGCTTTCTTT. Its protein is CASSLVRGEAFF.

The sample holds one count of this clone. This chain links TRBV5-1 with TRBJ2-1; 9 bases are a match to TRBD1. V dropped 4 bases and J dropped 5; count of bases not matched to a gene: 7. There are 15 residues in the CDR3. Germline lookup yields CDR1 SGHRS and CDR2 YFSETQ. DNA for the CDR3: TGCGCCAGCAGCCCGACAGGGGGGAACCACAATGAGCAGTTCTTC. Protein product: CASSPTGGNHNEQFF.

The chain employs TRBV14 and TRBJ2-1; TRBD2 agrees at 9 bases. Germline-derived CDR1 and CDR2 are SGHDN and FVKESK. V trimming: 5 bases; J trimming: 8 bases; junction bases outside the gene matches: 13. The CDR3 is 16 amino acids. The CDR3 here is CASSTKLAGARDEQFF. CDR3 nucleotides: TGTGCCAGCAGCACCAAACTAGCGGGCGCGAGGGATGAGCAGTTCTTC.

The V gene is TRBV19, the J gene TRBJ2-5; possible D gene TRBD2, 6 bases. The CDR3 is made up of 13 amino acids. Germline V CDR1 and CDR2: LNHDA, SQIVND (reference sequence). Trimming left V 5 bases short and J 5 bases short, with 12 bases between. CDR3: CASSGGGRETQYF. For the CDR3, the DNA is TGTGCCAGTAGTGGGGGAGGTCGGGAGACCCAGTACTTC.

The chain couples TRBV25-1 to TRBJ1-5; possibly TRBD1 for D (6 bases). The germline V gene has CDR1 MGHDK and CDR2 SYGVNS. The CDR3 spans 13 residues. V lost 4 bases to trimming and J lost 5 bases, with 9 bases between them. The chain's CDR3 is CASSGGQYQPQHF. The DNA for the CDR3 is TGTGCCAGCAGTGGGGGGCAGTATCAGCCCCAGCATTTT.